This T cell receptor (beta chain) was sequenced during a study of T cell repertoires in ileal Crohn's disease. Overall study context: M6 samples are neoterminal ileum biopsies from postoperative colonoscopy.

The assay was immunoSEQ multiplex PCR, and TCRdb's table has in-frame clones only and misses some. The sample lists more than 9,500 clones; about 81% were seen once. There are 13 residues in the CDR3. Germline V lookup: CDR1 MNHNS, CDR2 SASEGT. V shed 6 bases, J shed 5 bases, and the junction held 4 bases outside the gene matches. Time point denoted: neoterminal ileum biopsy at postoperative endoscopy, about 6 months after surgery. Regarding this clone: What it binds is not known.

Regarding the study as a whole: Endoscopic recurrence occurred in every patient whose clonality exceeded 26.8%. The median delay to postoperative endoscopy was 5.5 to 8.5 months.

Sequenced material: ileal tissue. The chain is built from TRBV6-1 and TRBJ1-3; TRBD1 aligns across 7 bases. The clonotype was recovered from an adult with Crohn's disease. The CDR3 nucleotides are TGTGCCAGCAGGGGACAGTTCAGAAACACCATATATTTT. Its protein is CASRGQFRNTIYF.